The TCR beta chain under discussion was sequenced for a study of blood T cell repertoires in COVID-19. Study as a whole: T cells, B-cell-depleted T cells, or PBMCs provided the cDNA or gDNA that served as material.

Germline trimming cut 3 bases from V and 0 bases from J; bases unmatched to any gene: 2. The CDR3 runs 14 residues. Germline V gene sequence: CDR1 MDHEN, CDR2 SYDVKM. TCRdb's table, derived via immunoSEQ multiplex PCR, lists solely in-frame clones and lacks some. The sample gives about 210,000 clones, over 75% of which show up once; approximately 2.4% is in the top ten. The sequencing sample was made of peripheral blood. The clonotype comes from a woman in her seventies with COVID-19, enrolled during active disease. This chain connects TRBV28 to TRBJ2-7; 7 nucleotides match TRBD1. CDR3 nucleotides: TGTGCCAGCAGTTTGTGGACAGGCTCCTACGAGCAGTACTTC. This encodes CASSLWTGSYEQYF.